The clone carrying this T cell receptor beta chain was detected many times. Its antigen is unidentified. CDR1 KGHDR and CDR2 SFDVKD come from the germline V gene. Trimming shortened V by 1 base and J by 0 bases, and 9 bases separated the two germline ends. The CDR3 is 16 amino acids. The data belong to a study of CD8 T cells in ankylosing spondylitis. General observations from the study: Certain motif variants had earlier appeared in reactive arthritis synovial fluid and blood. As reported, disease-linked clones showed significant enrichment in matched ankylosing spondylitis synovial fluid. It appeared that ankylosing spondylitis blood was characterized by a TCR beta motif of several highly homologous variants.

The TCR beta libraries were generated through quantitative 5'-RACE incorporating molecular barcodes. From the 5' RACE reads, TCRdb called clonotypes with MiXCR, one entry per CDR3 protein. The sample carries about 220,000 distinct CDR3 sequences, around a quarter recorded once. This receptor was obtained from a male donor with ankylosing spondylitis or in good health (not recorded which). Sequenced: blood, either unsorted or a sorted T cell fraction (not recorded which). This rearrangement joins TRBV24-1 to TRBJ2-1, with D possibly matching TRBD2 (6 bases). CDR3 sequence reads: CATSDFGGTSYNEQFF. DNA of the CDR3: TGTGCCACCAGTGATTTTGGCGGGACCTCCTACAATGAGCAGTTCTTC.